Shown below are 11 T cell receptor beta chains from a single sample sequenced in a study of blood T cell repertoires in COVID-19. Sequenced by immunoSEQ multiplex PCR; TCRdb stores in-frame clones only, minus some. Of some 270,000 clones in the sample, 86% are singletons; the top ten hold around 8.8%. The sequenced material came from peripheral blood. These receptors were taken from a man aged 40-55 years with active or convalescent COVID-19.

The chain uses TRBV28 and TRBJ2-1; TRBD1 matches 9 bases. J lost 2 bases, V lost 5 bases, and 4 bases had no gene match. Germline assignment: CDR1 MDHEN and CDR2 SYDVKM. CDR3 length equals 15 residues. The DNA of the CDR3 is TGTGCCAGCAGTCCCGGGACAGGGACCTACAATGAGCAGTTCTTC. Translating it yields CASSPGTGTYNEQFF.

The CDR3 is CAISGTTGANVLTF. CDR3 bases: TGTGCCATCAGTGGGACAACTGGGGCCAACGTCCTGACTTTC. This sequence joins TRBV10-3 and TRBJ2-6; maybe TRBD1 (5 bases). The CDR3 extends over 14 amino acids. Between the trimmed V and J ends, which lost 4 bases and 2 bases, there was a span of 6 bases. Germline values: CDR1 ENHRY, CDR2 SYGVKD.

This clone has only a few counts. V usage is TRBV7-9 and J usage is TRBJ1-4, with D hard to call. The CDR3 extends over 14 amino acids. Trimming left V 3 bases short and J 6 bases short, with 11 bases between. Germline assignment: CDR1 SEHNR and CDR2 FQNEAQ (reference sequence). CDR3 sequence (DNA): TGTGCCAGCAGCTTCCCCGGCGGCGATGAAAAACTGTTTTTT. The encoded protein is CASSFPGGDEKLFF.

This sequence joins TRBV27 and TRBJ2-1; D possibly corresponds to TRBD2 (5 bases). The V end was cut by 5 bases, the J end by 5 bases, with 16 bases between. Germline V lookup: CDR1 MNHEY, CDR2 SMNVEV (reference sequence). The CDR3 totals 15 residues. The CDR3 bases are TGTGCCAGCAGTCTCCGGGATCTGGGCCACAATGAGCAGTTCTTC. It specifies CASSLRDLGHNEQFF.

This clone was counted between two and nine times. The chain is built from TRBV6-6 and TRBJ2-7; D possibly corresponds to TRBD1 (6 bases). CDR1 MNHNY and CDR2 SVGAGI come from the germline V gene (reference sequence). This CDR3 is 15 amino acids long. Trimming took 5 bases from V and 8 from J, leaving 22 bases between them. CDR3 nucleotides: TGTGCCAGCAGTGCCCAGGGTGGGGGCGCTGTGCAGCAGTACTTC. This sequence encodes CASSAQGGGAVQQYF.

The chain couples TRBV4-1 to TRBJ2-3; 12 nucleotides line up with TRBD2. Looked up from germline, CDR1 is MGHRA and CDR2 is YSYEKL. The trim removed 8 bases at V and 2 bases at J, leaving 5 bases unmatched. The length of the CDR3 is 15 residues. CDR3 protein: CASGRLAGDTDTQYF. DNA for the CDR3: TGCGCCAGCGGAAGACTAGCGGGGGACACAGATACGCAGTATTTT.

The rearrangement links TRBV3-1 (or the pseudogene TRBV3-2) to TRBJ1-1; D is perhaps TRBD1 (6 bases). Trimming pared 2 bases from V and 5 bases from J, leaving 9 bases between. CDR1 is LGHDT and CDR2 is YNNKEL in the germline V gene (reference sequence). This CDR3 contains 13 residues. The chain's CDR3 is CASSQTGLTEAFF. The DNA for the CDR3 is TGTGCCAGCAGCCAAACAGGGCTTACTGAAGCTTTCTTT.

The CDR3 loop is CASSVDPTLEVFF. The CDR3 DNA reads as TGTGCCAGCAGCGTAGACCCGACTTTGGAGGTTTTCTTT. This sequence joins TRBV9 and TRBJ1-1, with unresolved D. Germline loops: CDR1 SGDLS, CDR2 YYNGEE. CDR3 length: 13 amino acids. V lost 0 bases to trimming and J lost 13 bases, with 16 bases between them.

The chain has TRBV29-1 and TRBJ1-2; D ambiguous. CDR1 is SQVTM, CDR2 ANQGSEA, per germline. The CDR3 sequence is 11 residues long. V lost 3 bases, J lost 2 bases, and 4 bases lay in between. The CDR3, as DNA: TGCAGCGTTGACGGGAACTATGGCTACACCTTC. Residues: CSVDGNYGYTF.

The genes are TRBV24-1 and TRBJ2-3; D may be TRBD1 (6 bases). Trimming removed 4 bases at V and 3 bases at J, with 16 bases between. Germline V gene data show CDR1 as KGHDR and CDR2 as SFDVKD. The CDR3 extends over 16 amino acids. The CDR3 loop is CATSESPDRPTDTQYF. The CDR3 coding sequence is TGTGCCACCAGTGAGAGCCCGGACAGACCGACAGATACGCAGTATTTT.

This clone was observed a handful of times. This sequence joins TRBV30 and TRBJ1-1, with D maybe TRBD1 (5 bases). The V end lost 0 bases, the J end lost 5 bases, and 7 bases lay between the germline ends. Germline V gene data show CDR1 as GTSNPN and CDR2 as SVGIG (reference sequence). This CDR3 has 12 amino acids. The chain's CDR3 is CAWSVGLTEAFF. DNA of the CDR3: TGTGCCTGGAGTGTGGGGCTTACTGAAGCTTTCTTT.